The 10 T cell receptor beta chains in this list originate from one sample, sequenced in a study of blood T cells in healthy people across ages. A sample-barcoded 5' primer and a J-beta primer mix were used in a second PCR of roughly 7 to 12 cycles. Each CDR3 protein is one row after TCRdb ran MiXCR on the 5' RACE reads. This sample carries some 1.8 million distinct CDR3 sequences, more than 35% of them seen once, and the ten largest clones take 20% to 25%. Sample: blood. The receptors were sampled from a human donor in good health.

V usage is TRBV12-3 or TRBV12-4 and J usage is TRBJ1-1; TRBD1 matches at 7 bases. The CDR3 is 17 residues long. Trimming took 0 bases from V and 4 from J; bases not matched to a gene: 11. The CDR3: CASSLAVVGGEGTEAFF. In DNA, the CDR3 is TGTGCCAGCAGTTTAGCAGTCGTAGGGGGCGAGGGCACTGAAGCTTTCTTT.

The chain carries TRBV30 and TRBJ2-7; a possible D gene is TRBD2 (6 bases). Trimming left V 2 bases short and J 3 bases short, with 11 bases between. The germline gives CDR1 GTSNPN, CDR2 SVGIG (reference sequence). The CDR3 has 13 residues. The CDR3 nucleotides are TGTGCCTGGAGTACGTCGGGGGTCTACGAGCAGTACTTC. Translation gives CAWSTSGVYEQYF.

The rearrangement joins TRBV20-1 to TRBJ2-5; weak D call: TRBD2 (6 bases). The CDR3 consists of 14 residues. Germline CDR1 and CDR2: DFQATT and SNEGSKA (reference sequence). The V gene lost 7 bases and the J gene lost 4 bases, with 19 bases spanning the gap. This CDR3 is CSVEGQHQGETQYF. The CDR3 DNA is TGCAGTGTGGAGGGCCAACATCAAGGAGAGACCCAGTACTTC.

This clonotype was found a few times. V is TRBV12-3 or TRBV12-4 and J is TRBJ2-3, with 8 bases identical to TRBD2. V shed 5 bases and J 2 bases; nucleotides not matched to a gene: 6. This CDR3 contains 15 residues. This CDR3 is CASSGGTSLTDTQYF. CDR3 nucleotides: TGTGCCAGCAGTGGGGGGACTAGTCTCACAGATACGCAGTATTTT.

V is TRBV5-5 and J is TRBJ1-2, with unresolved D. Germline assignment: CDR1 SGHKS and CDR2 YYEKEE (reference sequence). The CDR3 totals 15 residues. V dropped 0 bases and J dropped 4 bases, with 13 bases sitting between them. Here the CDR3 reads CASSLDGEVGYGYTF. The CDR3 nucleotides read TGTGCCAGCAGCTTGGATGGGGAGGTTGGCTATGGCTACACCTTC.

This chain joins TRBV11-1 and TRBJ2-2, with a weak D call TRBD1 (7 bases). Germline lookup yields CDR1 SGHAT and CDR2 FQDESV (reference sequence). V dropped 2 bases and J dropped 1 base, with 29 bases sitting between them. There are 22 residues in the CDR3. The CDR3: CASSLYGGRGQNLQRNTGELFF. The CDR3 nucleotides are TGTGCCAGCAGCTTATACGGGGGTCGGGGACAGAACCTTCAGAGGAACACCGGGGAGCTGTTTTTT.

The chain employs TRBV5-1 and TRBJ1-1; D gene ambiguous. This CDR3 spans 15 amino acids. Trimming removed 0 bases at V and 0 bases at J, with 9 bases between. The germline gives CDR1 SGHRS, CDR2 YFSETQ. The CDR3 bases are TGCGCCAGCAGCTTGGGTCTTTACGTGAACACTGAAGCTTTCTTT. Translated, it gives CASSLGLYVNTEAFF.

The table lists this clonotype with a few counts. This rearrangement joins TRBV5-1 to TRBJ2-1; D is unclear. CDR1 is SGHRS, CDR2 YFSETQ, per germline. Trimming shortened V by 4 bases and J by 0 bases, and 8 bases separated the two germline ends. The CDR3 is 14 amino acids. CDR3 sequence: CASSLQNSYNEQFF. DNA for the CDR3: TGCGCCAGCAGCCTCCAAAACTCCTACAATGAGCAGTTCTTC.

This chain links TRBV13 with TRBJ1-1, with TRBD1 as a possible D gene (6 bases). This CDR3 region has 13 residues. The V gene's germline CDR1 is PRHDT and CDR2 FYEKMQ (reference sequence). V lost 2 bases to trimming and J lost 8 bases, with 12 bases between them. CDR3 DNA sequence: TGTGCCAGCAGCTTACCCGGGGGCATCGAAGCTTTCTTT. This codes for CASSLPGGIEAFF.

The V gene is TRBV30, the J gene TRBJ1-4; D unresolved. V lost 2 bases to trimming and J lost 4 bases, with 17 bases between them. The CDR3 is 16 residues long. Germline V gene sequence: CDR1 GTSNPN, CDR2 SVGIG (reference sequence). CDR3: CAWSPPRPAINEKLFF. As DNA, the CDR3 is TGTGCCTGGAGTCCGCCTAGACCGGCCATTAATGAAAAACTGTTTTTT.